The T cell receptor beta chain described here comes from a study of blood T cell repertoires in COVID-19. Study overall: COVID-19 samples, acute and convalescent, were from the United States, Italy and Spain. PBMCs, B-cell-depleted T cells, or T cells were the source of the cDNA or gDNA that made up the material.

Original methodology: Amplification of reference gene primers was used by the study to estimate nucleated cell counts. TCRdb's table, derived via immunoSEQ multiplex PCR, lists solely in-frame clones and lacks some. Clone size and V and J calls were adopted from that table, with D and trimming inferred from the DNA. The sample includes about 14,000 clones, over 75% of them seen just once. Sequencing was done on a sample of peripheral blood. This TCR came from a human donor in a cohort sampled during active COVID-19.

CDR3 in amino acids: CASSPDRGNGYTF. DNA of the CDR3: TGTGCCAGCTCACCGGACAGGGGAAATGGCTACACCTTC. The chain uses TRBV18 and TRBJ1-2, with 9 positions matching TRBD1. Germline V gene data show CDR1 as KGHSH and CDR2 as LQKENI. The V and J ends lost 3 bases and 6 bases, in that order; junction bases with no gene match: 2. The CDR3 runs to 13 residues.